The present T cell receptor beta chain was sequenced within a study of blood T cell repertoires in COVID-19. Study in general: Collection of acute and convalescent COVID-19 samples took place in the United States, Italy and Spain. PBMCs, B-cell-depleted T cells, or T cells were the source of the cDNA or gDNA that made up the material.

Methods used by the authors: Counts of nucleated cells, estimated from reference gene primer amplification, were obtained. Data came from immunoSEQ multiplex PCR; TCRdb stores just in-frame clones and leaves some out. That table furnishes V, J and clone size, whereas the DNA furnished D and trimming. The sample has roughly 190,000 clones, approximately 84% seen once; the top ten hold approximately 5%. V was cut by 7 bases and J by 10 bases, with 19 bases left in between. Germline CDR1 MDHEN, CDR2 SYDVKM. The length of the CDR3 is 13 residues. Sequencing used peripheral blood. This sequence joins TRBV28 and TRBJ1-2; a possible D gene is TRBD1 (6 bases). This clonotype was sampled from a woman aged 70 to 79 with active or convalescent COVID-19. CDR3 DNA: TGTGCCAGCAAAGGGACACGCAACGGCCACTACACCTTC. Translating it yields CASKGTRNGHYTF.